This T cell receptor (beta chain) was identified in a study of T cell clones after liver transplantation. The overall study: TCRbeta sequencing after a pre-transplant mixed lymphocyte reaction identified graft-donor-reactive clones, later tracked in post-transplant blood.

CDR3 length: 12 amino acids. With 2 bases removed from V and 8 bases from J, the gap between germline ends came to 7 bases. The germline V gene encodes CDR1 SEHNR and CDR2 FQNEAQ (reference sequence). Profiling relied on immunoSEQ multiplex PCR, and the TCRdb table lists in-frame clones only, not all of them. Seen here are tens of thousands of clones, approximately 95% observed once, and the top ten hold around a quarter. The sequence came from a human patient who received a liver transplant. Some T cells may be provided by the graft donor. Here the sequenced sample was CD8+ T cells from blood, taken nearly 26 months after liver transplant. This sequence joins TRBV7-9 and TRBJ2-1; D is unresolved. Written as DNA, the CDR3 is TGTGCCAGCAGCTTAAAGTGGGATGAGCAGTTCTTC. It codes for CASSLKWDEQFF.